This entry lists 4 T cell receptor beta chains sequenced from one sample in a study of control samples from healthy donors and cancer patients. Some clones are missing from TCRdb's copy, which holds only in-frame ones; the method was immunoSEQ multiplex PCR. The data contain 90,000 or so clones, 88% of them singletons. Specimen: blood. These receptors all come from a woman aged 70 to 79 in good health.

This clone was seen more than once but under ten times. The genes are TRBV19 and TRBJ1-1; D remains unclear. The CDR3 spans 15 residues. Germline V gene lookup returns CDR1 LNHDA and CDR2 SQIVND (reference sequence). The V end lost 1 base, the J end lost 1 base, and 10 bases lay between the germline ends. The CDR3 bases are TGTGCCAGTAGTATAGGTCCAGGTGGGAACACTGAAGCTTTCTTT. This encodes CASSIGPGGNTEAFF.

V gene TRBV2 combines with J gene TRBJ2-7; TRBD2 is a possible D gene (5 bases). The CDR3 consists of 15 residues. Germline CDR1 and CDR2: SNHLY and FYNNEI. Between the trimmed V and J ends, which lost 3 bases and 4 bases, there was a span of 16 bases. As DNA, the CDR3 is TGTGCCAGCAGTGAGGATTTGTTCGGGGTTTACGAGCAGTACTTC. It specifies CASSEDLFGVYEQYF.

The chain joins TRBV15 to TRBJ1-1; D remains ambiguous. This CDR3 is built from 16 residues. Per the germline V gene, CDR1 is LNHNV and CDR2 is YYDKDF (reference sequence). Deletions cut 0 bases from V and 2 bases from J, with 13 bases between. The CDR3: CATSRDFQAFNTEAFF. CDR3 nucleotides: TGTGCCACCAGCAGAGATTTTCAGGCCTTCAACACTGAAGCTTTCTTT.

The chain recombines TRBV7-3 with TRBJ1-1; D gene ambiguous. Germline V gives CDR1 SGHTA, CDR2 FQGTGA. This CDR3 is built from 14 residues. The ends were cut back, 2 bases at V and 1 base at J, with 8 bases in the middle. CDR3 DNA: TGTGCCAGCAGCTTATATCCGGGGAACACTGAAGCTTTCTTT. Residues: CASSLYPGNTEAFF.